This T cell receptor beta chain was profiled in a study of T-cell memory formation after mild COVID-19. Across the study: TCR clusters were mostly confined to one donor each. Overall study findings and caveats: Some responding clones appeared in pre-infection memory, suggesting cross-reactive memory joined.

TCRalpha and TCRbeta libraries used 5'RACE with constant-segment primers and UMIs. In TCRdb, the 5' RACE reads were re-called with MiXCR into one record per CDR3 protein. The data contain hundreds of thousands of distinct CDR3 sequences, roughly 22% of them seen just once; the ten biggest clones take up roughly an eighth. This CDR3 contains 12 residues. Deletions cut 2 bases from V and 7 bases from J, with 6 bases between. Germline V gene data show CDR1 as DFQATT and CDR2 as SNEGSKA (reference sequence). Comments on this clonotype: Its target is unknown.

The sequence came from an adult woman who had mild COVID-19 (a few samples of this study predate the infection). Cell type and time point are not known. The chain recombines TRBV20-1 with TRBJ1-6; possibly TRBD1 for D (6 bases). Input material: PBMCs or a T cell subset sorted from them (not recorded which). The CDR3 DNA follows: TGCAGTGCTAGACAGGGGAATTCACCCCTCCACTTT. Translating gives CSARQGNSPLHF.